This paragraph covers one T cell receptor (beta chain) sequence. These data come from a study of blood T cell repertoires in COVID-19. This table comes from immunoSEQ multiplex PCR, and its TCRdb copy is limited to in-frame clones, with some not included. The sample includes roughly 200,000 clones, around 84% of them seen just once. Germline V lookup: CDR1 SEHNR, CDR2 FQNEAQ (reference sequence). The ends lost 6 bases at V and 10 bases at J; junction bases unmatched: 6. The CDR3 consists of 14 residues. The sequence was collected from a woman of 80 years or more with COVID-19, enrolled during active disease. V and J are TRBV7-9 and TRBJ1-6, with 10 nucleotides matching TRBD1. Source material: peripheral blood. The CDR3 loop reads CASSRTGGESPLHF. In DNA form, the CDR3 reads TGTGCCAGCAGTCGGACAGGGGGGGAATCACCCCTCCACTTT.